The 10 T cell receptor beta chains below were found in one sample sequenced in a study of blood T cell repertoires in COVID-19. Sequencing used immunoSEQ multiplex PCR; TCRdb keeps in-frame clones, though not all of them. The table shows approximately 310,000 clones, with 75% to 90% occurring only once. What was sequenced was PBMCs or T cells enriched from blood (not recorded which). Every receptor here comes from a woman aged 30 to 39 who had been exposed to COVID-19.

The gene calls are TRBV5-4 and TRBJ1-5, with a possible D match to TRBD1 (5 bases). CDR1 is SGHNT, CDR2 YYREEE, per germline (reference sequence). This CDR3 is 14 amino acids long. Trimming pared 0 bases from V and 3 bases from J, leaving 7 bases between. The CDR3: CASSLEGPNQPQHF. CDR3 DNA: TGTGCCAGCAGCTTGGAGGGGCCCAATCAGCCCCAGCATTTT.

The chain combines TRBV5-6 with TRBJ2-1, with D tentatively TRBD2 (6 bases). Trimming took 4 bases from V and 9 from J, leaving 26 bases between them. Germline lookup yields CDR1 SGHDT and CDR2 YYEEEE. The CDR3 runs 17 residues. In DNA, the CDR3 is TGTGCCAGCAGCGCCCTACCTCGCGGGACGGAGGAGTTTGAGCAGTTCTTC. This sequence encodes CASSALPRGTEEFEQFF.

The rearrangement joins TRBV27 to TRBJ1-5; 8 bases are a match to TRBD1. Germline lookup yields CDR1 MNHEY and CDR2 SMNVEV (reference sequence). There are 16 residues in the CDR3. The J segment lost 5 bases and the V segment lost 0 bases, leaving 6 bases of the junction unmatched. CDR3 residues: CASSLSRTGSYQPQHF. DNA of the CDR3: TGTGCCAGCAGTTTATCGCGGACAGGGTCCTATCAGCCCCAGCATTTT.

The chain recombines TRBV28 with TRBJ1-1; D possibly corresponds to TRBD1 (5 bases). The germline V and J ends were trimmed by 2 bases and 11 bases, with 15 bases remaining between them. The CDR3 covers 13 residues. Germline-derived CDR1 and CDR2 are MDHEN and SYDVKM. CDR3 region: CASSLSRVKKAFF. The CDR3 nucleotides read TGTGCCAGCAGTTTAAGCAGGGTTAAAAAGGCTTTCTTT.

The CDR3 loop is CASSDLDSSSYNEQFF. The DNA for the CDR3 is TGTGCCAGCAGCGATCTTGACTCCAGCTCCTACAATGAGCAGTTCTTC. J is TRBJ2-1 and V is TRBV6-4, with D hard to call. The CDR3 sequence is 16 residues long. V was cut by 6 bases and J by 0 bases, with 15 bases left in between. Per the germline V gene, CDR1 is MRHNA and CDR2 is SNTAGT.

This clone has a single count. J is TRBJ1-2 and V is TRBV7-2; 9 bases map to TRBD1. This CDR3 contains 14 residues. Trimming took 4 bases from V and 6 from J; bases not matched to a gene: 6. Germline values: CDR1 SGHTA, CDR2 FQGNSA. The CDR3 bases are TGTGCCAGCAGCTCCCATGGACAGGGGAATGGCTACACCTTC. This gives the protein CASSSHGQGNGYTF.

The rearrangement uses TRBV7-2 and TRBJ1-3, with 7 bases fitting TRBD1. V was clipped by 5 bases and J by 8 bases; unmatched bases: 12. This CDR3 has 15 amino acids. Germline CDR1 SGHTA, CDR2 FQGNSA. Here the CDR3 reads CASSAQTGRLDTIYF. The CDR3 nucleotides read TGTGCCAGCAGCGCACAGACAGGGAGGTTGGACACCATATATTTT.

The rearrangement joins TRBV5-1 to TRBJ2-3; TRBD1 agrees at 9 bases. Germline CDR1 and CDR2: SGHRS and YFSETQ. V shed 3 bases and J 3 bases; nucleotides not matched to a gene: 2. The CDR3 has 14 amino acids. The CDR3 sequence: CASSSGTGTDTQYF. For the CDR3, the DNA is TGCGCCAGCAGCTCCGGGACAGGGACAGATACGCAGTATTTT.

CDR3 sequence: CASSLGGQGYEQYF. The CDR3 region has the DNA TGCGCCAGCAGCTTGGGGGGACAGGGATACGAGCAGTACTTC. J is TRBJ2-7 and V is TRBV5-1; 9 bases map to TRBD1. The CDR3 has 14 amino acids. Losses at the gene ends were 0 bases for V and 4 bases for J; bases not matched to a gene: 2. CDR1 and CDR2 from the germline V gene are SGHRS and YFSETQ. Based on the CDR3 plus reference TRBV5-1 and TRBJ2-7, the full variable domain is KAGVTQTPRYLIKTRGQQVTLSCSPISGHRSVSWYQQTPGQGLQFLFEYFSETQRNKGNFPGRFSGRQFSNSRSEMNVSTLELGDSALYLCASSLGGQGYEQYFGPGTRLTVT.

In DNA, the CDR3 is TGTGCCAGCTCACCACTGAATAGCGAAGATACGCAGTATTTT. Translation gives CASSPLNSEDTQYF. The chain uses TRBV18 and TRBJ2-3; D possibly corresponds to TRBD2 (5 bases). The germline CDR1 and CDR2 sequences are KGHSH and LQKENI. Trimming took 1 base from V and 5 from J, leaving 10 bases between them. The CDR3 sequence is 14 residues long.